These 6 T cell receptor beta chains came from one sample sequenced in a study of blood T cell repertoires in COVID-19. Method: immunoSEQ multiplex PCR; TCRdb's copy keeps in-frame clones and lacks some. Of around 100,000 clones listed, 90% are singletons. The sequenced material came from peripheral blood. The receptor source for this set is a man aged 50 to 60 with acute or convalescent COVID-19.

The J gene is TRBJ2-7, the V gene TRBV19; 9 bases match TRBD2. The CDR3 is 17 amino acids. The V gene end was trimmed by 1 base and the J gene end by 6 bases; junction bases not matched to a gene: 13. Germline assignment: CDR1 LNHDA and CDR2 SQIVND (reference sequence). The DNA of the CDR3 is TGTGCCAGTAGTATAGCTACGGGACTAGCTATGGATGGCGAGCAGTACTTC. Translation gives CASSIATGLAMDGEQYF.

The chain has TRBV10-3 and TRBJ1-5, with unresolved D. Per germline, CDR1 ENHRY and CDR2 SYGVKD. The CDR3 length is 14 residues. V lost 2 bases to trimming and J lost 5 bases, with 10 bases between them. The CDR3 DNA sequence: TGTGCCATCAGTGAGCGAGGGTTGGATCAGCCCCAGCATTTT. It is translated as CAISERGLDQPQHF.

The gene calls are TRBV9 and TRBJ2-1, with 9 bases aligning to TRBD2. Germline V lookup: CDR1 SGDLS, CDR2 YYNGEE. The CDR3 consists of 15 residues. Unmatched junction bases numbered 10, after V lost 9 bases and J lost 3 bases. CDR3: CATTSLAGNYNEQFF. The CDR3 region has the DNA TGTGCCACCACAAGTCTAGCGGGAAACTACAATGAGCAGTTCTTC.

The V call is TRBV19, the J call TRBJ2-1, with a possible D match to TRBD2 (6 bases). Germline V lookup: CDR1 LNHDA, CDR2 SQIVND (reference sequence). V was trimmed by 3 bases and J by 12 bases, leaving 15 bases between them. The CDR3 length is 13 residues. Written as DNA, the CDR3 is TGTGCCAGTAGTATCAAAGGGTCGCGGGGGCAGTTCTTC. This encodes CASSIKGSRGQFF.

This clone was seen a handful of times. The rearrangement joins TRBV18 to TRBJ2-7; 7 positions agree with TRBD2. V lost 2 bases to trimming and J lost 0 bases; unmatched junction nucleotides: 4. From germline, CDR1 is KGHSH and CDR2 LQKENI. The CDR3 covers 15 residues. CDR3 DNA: TGTGCCAGCTCACCATTACTAGCGAGCTCCTACGAGCAGTACTTC. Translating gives CASSPLLASSYEQYF.

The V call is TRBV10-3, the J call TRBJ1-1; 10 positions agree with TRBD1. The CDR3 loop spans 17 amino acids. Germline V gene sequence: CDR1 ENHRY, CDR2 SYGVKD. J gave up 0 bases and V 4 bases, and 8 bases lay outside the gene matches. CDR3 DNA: TGTGCCATCAGTGGCCGTCCGGGACAGGGGATGAACACTGAAGCTTTCTTT. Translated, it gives CAISGRPGQGMNTEAFF.